The subject of this entry is one T cell receptor beta chain. The sample originates from a study of Ad26.COV2.S vaccination and SARS-CoV-2 variants. Specified treatment: 19 received Ad26.COV2.S at low or high dose, single or two shots; roughly five received placebo; per-sample allocation not given. Repertoires come from day 63 after the first vaccine or placebo injection. Adults aged 18-55 years in Boston included the donor. The protocol was immunoSEQ multiplex PCR, while the TCRdb copy is restricted to in-frame clones and leaves out a portion. The repertoire holds 250,000 or so clones, with around 85% as singletons. CDR1 and CDR2 (germline): KGHSH, LQKENI. V shed 2 bases and J shed 4 bases, with 12 bases lying between them. CDR3 length: 15 amino acids.

The starting material was peripheral blood, obtained in a trial of Ad26.COV2.S vaccine versus placebo. The TCR sequence derives from a person aged 18 to 65 who received the Ad26.COV2.S COVID-19 vaccine or a placebo. The chain has TRBV18 and TRBJ2-1; D possibly corresponds to TRBD2 (6 bases). The DNA of the CDR3 is TGTGCCAGCTCACCAAGCGGACTAAGGTACAATGAGCAGTTCTTC. Translating it yields CASSPSGLRYNEQFF.